Shown below are 21 T cell receptor beta chains from a single sample sequenced in a study of cytomegalovirus exposure and HLA in healthy donors. The protocol was immunoSEQ multiplex PCR, while the TCRdb copy is restricted to in-frame clones and leaves out a portion. The sample includes 100,000 to 120,000 clones, around 87% of them seen just once. The specimen sequenced was PBMCs. These receptors were collected from a woman in her late teens or twenties in good health and CMV-seropositive.

The chain is built from TRBV11-3 and TRBJ1-1; 8 bases match TRBD1. V shed 0 bases and J 2 bases; nucleotides not matched to a gene: 2. The germline gives CDR1 SGHNT, CDR2 YENEEA. The CDR3 is 15 residues long. CDR3 sequence reads: CASSLEGQENTEAFF. In DNA form, the CDR3 reads TGTGCCAGCAGCTTAGAGGGACAGGAAAACACTGAAGCTTTCTTT.

The chain is built from TRBV6-1 and TRBJ1-2; a weak D match, TRBD1 (5 bases). With 7 bases removed from V and 4 bases from J, the gap between germline ends came to 16 bases. The CDR3 consists of 14 residues. Germline V gene lookup returns CDR1 MNHNS and CDR2 SASEGT. The CDR3 region is CASTYRSYGYGYTF. DNA for the CDR3: TGTGCCAGCACCTACAGGAGCTACGGCTATGGCTACACCTTC.

The V gene is TRBV2, the J gene TRBJ1-2; 7 nucleotides agree with TRBD1. V was clipped by 3 bases and J by 2 bases; unmatched bases: 6. Germline V gives CDR1 SNHLY, CDR2 FYNNEI. CDR3 length equals 15 residues. CDR3 DNA: TGTGCCAGCAGTGAGCAAGGGACAGAAAACTATGGCTACACCTTC. It encodes CASSEQGTENYGYTF.

This chain joins TRBV5-6 and TRBJ2-2, with TRBD1 matching over 8 bases. Germline V lookup: CDR1 SGHDT, CDR2 YYEEEE. The CDR3 has 16 amino acids. Trimming removed 1 base from V and 1 base from J; junction bases left unmatched: 3. In nucleotides, the CDR3 is TGTGCCAGCAGCTTGATAGGACAGGGGAACACCGGGGAGCTGTTTTTT. Residues: CASSLIGQGNTGELFF.

This clone was seen once. V gene TRBV30 combines with J gene TRBJ1-4, with 11 bases lining up with TRBD1. CDR1 is GTSNPN, CDR2 SVGIG, per germline (reference sequence). V was pared by 1 base and J by 8 bases, with 6 bases of the junction left unmatched. There are 15 residues in the CDR3. Here the CDR3 DNA reads TGTGCCTGGAGTGCCTCTTGGGACAGGGGGGAAAAACTGTTTTTT. Residues: CAWSASWDRGEKLFF.

This chain joins TRBV5-4 and TRBJ2-1; a weak D match, TRBD1 (6 bases). The CDR3 extends over 13 amino acids. V gave up 4 bases and J gave up 4 bases, with 9 bases separating them. The germline gives CDR1 SGHNT, CDR2 YYREEE (reference sequence). CDR3: CASSLDRYNEQFF. CDR3 nucleotides: TGTGCCAGCAGCCTCGACAGGTACAATGAGCAGTTCTTC.

The genes are TRBV6-5 and TRBJ1-1; 7 positions agree with TRBD1. Germline lookup yields CDR1 MNHEY and CDR2 SVGAGI. This CDR3 has 13 residues. Trimming cost V 7 bases and J 0 bases; bases outside gene matches: 2. DNA for the CDR3: TGTGCCAGCAATAGGGGGCTGAACACTGAAGCTTTCTTT. This sequence encodes CASNRGLNTEAFF.

The V call is TRBV19, the J call TRBJ1-5; D remains unclear. CDR1 is LNHDA and CDR2 is SQIVND in the germline V gene (reference sequence). The CDR3 has 13 residues. V lost 3 bases and J lost 3, with 6 bases in between. The CDR3 DNA is TGTGCCAGTAGTATCTCCCTCAATCAGCCCCAGCATTTT. Its protein product is CASSISLNQPQHF.

V usage is TRBV29-1 and J usage is TRBJ2-7; a possible D gene is TRBD2 (7 bases). CDR1 is SQVTM, CDR2 ANQGSEA, per germline. The V end was cut by 2 bases, the J end by 6 bases, with 20 bases between. This CDR3 region has 15 residues. In DNA, the CDR3 is TGCAGCGTTGAATTAAGAGGGGGGGAGGGGATCGAGCAGTACTTC. This translates into CSVELRGGEGIEQYF.

This sequence joins TRBV28 and TRBJ1-5, with TRBD1 as a possible D gene (6 bases). This CDR3 is built from 15 residues. Germline V gene data show CDR1 as MDHEN and CDR2 as SYDVKM. V lost 8 bases and J 2 bases, leaving 16 bases between the germline ends. CDR3 loop: CASLRGGRGNQPQHF. CDR3 sequence (DNA): TGTGCCAGCCTTCGGGGGGGCCGAGGCAATCAGCCCCAGCATTTT.

This clone was detected only a few times. J is TRBJ1-1 and V is TRBV6-5; 9 positions agree with TRBD1. The trim removed 5 bases at V and 0 bases at J, leaving 4 bases unmatched. This CDR3 is 15 amino acids long. In germline, CDR1 is MNHEY, CDR2 SVGAGI. CDR3 coding DNA: TGTGCCAGCAGTCGAGACAGGGGGATGAACACTGAAGCTTTCTTT. It codes for CASSRDRGMNTEAFF.

J is TRBJ2-7 and V is TRBV11-2; 7 nucleotides match TRBD1. The V gene end was trimmed by 6 bases and the J gene end by 3 bases; junction bases not matched to a gene: 11. This CDR3 has 15 residues. CDR1 is SGHAT and CDR2 is FQNNGV in the germline V gene. CDR3: CASSLVRDSYYEQYF. The CDR3 region has the DNA TGTGCCAGCAGTCTCGTCCGGGACAGTTACTACGAGCAGTACTTC.

The genes are TRBV2 and TRBJ2-7; 9 bases align to TRBD1. Germline-derived CDR1 and CDR2 are SNHLY and FYNNEI. The CDR3 is 14 residues long. After removal of 1 base from V and 6 bases from J, the junction contained 4 bases not matched to a gene. CDR3 in amino acids: CASSEGGTGPEQYF. CDR3 nucleotides: TGTGCCAGCAGTGAAGGGGGGACAGGGCCCGAGCAGTACTTC.

With respect to this clone: It is unclear where the CDR3 begins or ends on the DNA, so no DNA is shown, and the CDR3 is as TCRdb lists it. This chain connects TRBV21-1 to TRBJ2-7; the DNA was not used to check the table's D call, TRBD1. TRBV21-1 is noted as a pseudogene. The CDR3 numbers 14 amino acids, ends counted. The CDR3 region is CASSKVGTGNEQYF.

V usage is TRBV9 and J usage is TRBJ2-1; 9 bases are shared with TRBD2. The ends lost 0 bases at V and 6 bases at J; junction bases unmatched: 1. Germline values: CDR1 SGDLS, CDR2 YYNGEE. The CDR3 runs 14 residues. CDR3 in amino acids: CASSVGSGGNEQFF. The DNA for the CDR3 is TGTGCCAGCAGCGTAGGTAGCGGGGGCAATGAGCAGTTCTTC.

V usage is TRBV28 and J usage is TRBJ1-1; no firm D call. This CDR3 has 14 amino acids. Per germline, CDR1 MDHEN and CDR2 SYDVKM. V was shortened by 6 bases and J by 5 bases, with 16 bases between the two germline ends. The CDR3 region is CASRSGAGSTEAFF. CDR3 sequence (DNA): TGTGCCAGCAGGTCCGGAGCGGGCTCGACTGAAGCTTTCTTT.

J is TRBJ1-2 and V is TRBV9; D not resolved. The CDR3 runs to 12 residues. Trimming took off 3 bases at V and 4 bases at J, with 7 bases between the two ends. Germline V gives CDR1 SGDLS, CDR2 YYNGEE. CDR3 DNA: TGTGCCAGCAGCGATCCTCCCTATGGCTACACCTTC. It is translated as CASSDPPYGYTF.

This chain connects TRBV27 to TRBJ1-5, with a tentative D call TRBD1 (5 bases). Between the trimmed V and J ends, which lost 5 bases and 4 bases, there was a span of 9 bases. There are 13 residues in the CDR3. Germline loops: CDR1 MNHEY, CDR2 SMNVEV (reference sequence). The CDR3 loop reads CASSAGVNQPQHF. Written as DNA, the CDR3 is TGTGCCAGCAGTGCGGGGGTGAATCAGCCCCAGCATTTT.

The chain recombines TRBV7-9 with TRBJ2-1; 9 nucleotides match TRBD2. The CDR3 has 17 amino acids. Germline CDR1 reads SEHNR; CDR2 reads FQNEAQ (reference sequence). J lost 2 bases, V lost 1 base, and 6 bases had no gene match. In DNA form, the CDR3 reads TGTGCCAGCAGCTTAGGTGCCTTAGCGGGGGCCTACAATGAGCAGTTCTTC. Its protein product is CASSLGALAGAYNEQFF.

The rearrangement joins TRBV6-5 to TRBJ2-7; the D gene is possibly TRBD1 (5 bases). This CDR3 region has 12 residues. Trimming took off 6 bases at V and 3 bases at J, with 9 bases between the two ends. The germline V gene has CDR1 MNHEY and CDR2 SVGAGI. CDR3 loop: CASRDNNYEQYF. CDR3 nucleotide sequence: TGTGCCAGCAGGGACAATAACTACGAGCAGTACTTC.

The chain carries TRBV5-1 and TRBJ2-3, with D uncertain. V lost 4 bases and J 0 bases, leaving 12 bases between the germline ends. CDR3 length: 15 amino acids. CDR1 and CDR2 from the germline V gene are SGHRS and YFSETQ. The CDR3 nucleotides read TGCGCCAGCAGCCCCCTTTCCCTAAGCACAGATACGCAGTATTTT. It translates to CASSPLSLSTDTQYF. Full variable domain (rest looked up from reference TRBV5-1 and TRBJ2-3): KAGVTQTPRYLIKTRGQQVTLSCSPISGHRSVSWYQQTPGQGLQFLFEYFSETQRNKGNFPGRFSGRQFSNSRSEMNVSTLELGDSALYLCASSPLSLSTDTQYFGPGTRLTVL.